This TCR beta chain is from a study of shared clonotypes between healthy human individuals (dated by TCRdb to 2020 to 2021). Study-wide context: The cohort included three men and a couple of women between 18 and 49 years of age. Libraries were prepared and TCR repertoires were sequenced by different laboratories using diverse techniques, in order to increase sequencing depth and limit assay-specific biases. To estimate repertoire size and how much clonotypes are shared between individuals, the study performed deep sequencing of blood TCR repertoires from five healthy adults. Per donor, leukapheresis produced somewhere between about 0.9 and 9 billion PBMCs. For each donor, CD4 naive and CD4 memory were each run on three plates, CD8 naive on two plates, and CD8 memory on one plate. General study outcomes and caveats: Across a few donors, about 5.2% of naive CD4, over 3% of naive CD8, 2% to 2.5% of memory CD4, and over 0.35% of memory CD8 clonotypes were shared. Pairwise subsampling led to the expectation that sequencing depth would affect the degree of clonotype sharing among donors. Sampling was limited to blood, and TCR repertoires in tissue likely differ from TCR repertoires in blood. The small number of donors limited the genetic and exposure-history diversity represented. Higher generation probabilities were observed for clonotypes shared by all four sorted-subset donors than for non-shared clonotypes. Even with the large sequencing depth, rarefaction of the sorted-subset datasets indicated that sequencing was incomplete. Naive subsets generally had larger estimated clonotype richness than memory subsets did.

Ends trimmed: V by 5 bases, J by 0 bases; bases unmatched to a gene: 4. The germline V gene (reference sequence) gives CDR1 as SEHNR and CDR2 as FQNEAQ. There are 14 amino acids in the CDR3, from cysteine to phenylalanine inclusive. CDR3 DNA is the only sequence kept; it has 42 bases, read in frame from the first base. Healthy HIV-negative adults with no recently reported acute infections or vaccinations were included as donors. Only Caucasian adults living in Nashville, Tennessee, USA were represented among the donors. Magnetic negative selection was used to enrich CD4+ T cells, after which naive cells were positively selected on CD45RA and the negative fraction became the memory subset. Blood was obtained by leukapheresis, after which PBMCs were separated by Ficoll-Histopaque density gradient centrifugation and cryopreserved in liquid nitrogen vapor phase. Analytical flow cytometry was used to check the purity and quantity of every magnetically sorted T cell population. Genomic DNA was isolated from every sorted fraction and measured by UV absorbance on a Nanodrop 2000c.

Using the deep immunoSEQ assay, multiplex PCR amplified TCR CDR3 regions from genomic DNA. Extracted genomic DNA from each cell subset was distributed evenly across all wells of several immunoSEQ 96-well plates, and each plate was treated as a replicate. Each replicate PCR for sorted subsets received roughly 0.2 ug genomic DNA, equal to tens of thousands of T cell genomes. The purified libraries were quantified using a Qubit 3.0 fluorometer, sized with a Bioanalyzer 2100, and then quantified again using the KAPA Library Quantification kit. Each immunoSEQ 96-well plate was sequenced on its own single-read 150-cycle Illumina NextSeq 550 flow cell. The original methods were these. The immunoSEQ output contained only junctional sequences without quality scores, so filtering could not match that applied to full-length reads. Sequences were annotated with PyIR, a Python wrapper for IgBLAST v1.9, using IMGT germline references to assign V/J genes and CDR3. Reads with weak V/J assignments (E-value above 1e-6), missing CDR3, stop codons, out-of-frame junctions, or ambiguous translated residues were removed. V3J clonotypes were defined as sequences sharing an identical inferred V gene, J gene, and CDR3 amino acid sequence. Percentage overlap between repertoires was computed as shared unique clonotypes divided by the size of the smaller repertoire. Repertoire richness was assessed with RTK rarefaction, the Chao1 estimator, and Recon v2.1 estimates of unobserved clonotypes. OLGA was used to compute generation probabilities for all TCRbeta clonotypes that the gDNA method yielded from a handful of donors. TCRdb holds this immuneACCESS table with in-frame rearrangements only. Some clones are missing; in checked studies, unresolved V genes explain under half, and the rest has no known cause. That table furnishes V, J and clone size, whereas the DNA furnished D and trimming. Recorded for this sample are 2 million to 2.5 million clones; 90% to 97% of them occurred a single time. The biggest ten clones account for around 0.13% of the sample.

As to this clone: Its antigen remains unidentified. Base-call qualities are not available, and no considerably larger clone is one nucleotide away. The sample carries other DNA sequences with the same CDR3.

Sequenced material: naive CD4+ T cells sorted from blood. The sample's cell subset or site label is to be understood as: CD45RA+ positively selected. The rearranged chain carries TRBV7-9 and TRBJ2-7; 7 bases in the middle match TRBD1. The TCR originated in a man younger than 35 in good health. The CDR3 here reads CASSPRGSSYEQYF. Here is the DNA: TGTGCCAGCAGCCCCAGGGGGAGCTCCTACGAGCAGTACTTC.